This T cell receptor (beta chain) was identified during a study of T-cell reconstitution after alpha-beta-depleted transplantation in children. On this clonotype itself: The antigen remains undetermined.

Study results and caveats: Diversity and T-cell counts at one year after transplant derived mostly from new T cells. The origin of alpha-beta T cells about two months after transplant was reportedly several hundred expanded graft clones.

It was with unique molecular identifiers that the TCRbeta library was prepared. Each CDR3 protein is one row after TCRdb ran MiXCR on the PCR reads. The table records under 400,000 distinct CDR3 sequences, roughly 25% of them present only once. The TCR originated in a male patient younger than 18 who had a stem cell transplant for acute lymphoblastic leukemia, so the T cells may come from the graft donor. The source was PBMCs, mostly from graft donor cells, collected 180 days after TCRalphabeta/CD19-depleted stem cell transplant.

The CDR3 DNA is TGTGCCAGCAGTGAAGGGAACCCCCCTAACGAGCAGTACTTC. This encodes CASSEGNPPNEQYF. The rearrangement joins TRBV6-1 to TRBJ2-7, with D uncertain. Germline CDR1 MNHNS, CDR2 SASEGT. Trimming removed 1 base at V and 5 bases at J, with 12 bases between. The CDR3 has 14 amino acids.